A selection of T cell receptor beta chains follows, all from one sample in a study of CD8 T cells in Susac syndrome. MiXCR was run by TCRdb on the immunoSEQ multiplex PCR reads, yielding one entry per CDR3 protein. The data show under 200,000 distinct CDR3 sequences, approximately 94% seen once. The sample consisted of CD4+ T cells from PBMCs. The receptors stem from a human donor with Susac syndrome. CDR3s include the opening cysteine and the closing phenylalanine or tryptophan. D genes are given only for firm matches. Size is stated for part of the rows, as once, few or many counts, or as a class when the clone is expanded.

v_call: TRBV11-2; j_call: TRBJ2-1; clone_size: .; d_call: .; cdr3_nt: TGTGCCAGCAGCCCCCGCGGGGCCCGGGGATTCTACAATGAGCAGTTCTTC; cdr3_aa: CASSPRGARGFYNEQFF
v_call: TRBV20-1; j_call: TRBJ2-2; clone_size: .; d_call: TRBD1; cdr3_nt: TGCAGTGCACCGAACCGGGACAGGGGGCAGGCCGGGGAGCTGTTTTTT; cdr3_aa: CSAPNRDRGQAGELFF
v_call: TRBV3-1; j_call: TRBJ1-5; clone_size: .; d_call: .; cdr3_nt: TGTGCCAGCAGCCAAGATGGGGGCGGTCAGCCCCAGCATTTT; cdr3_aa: CASSQDGGGQPQHF
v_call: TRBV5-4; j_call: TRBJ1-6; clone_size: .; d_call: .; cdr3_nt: TGTGCCAGCAGCTGGGACCCTAATTCACCCCTCCACTTT; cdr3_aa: CASSWDPNSPLHF
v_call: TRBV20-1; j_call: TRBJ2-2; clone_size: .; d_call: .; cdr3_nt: TGCAGTGCTACCGGGACACAGAACACCGGGGAGCTGTTTTTT; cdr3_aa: CSATGTQNTGELFF
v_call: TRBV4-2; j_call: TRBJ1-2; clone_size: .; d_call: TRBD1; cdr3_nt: TGTGCCAGCAGCCAAGTTGCGGGACAGGGAAACTATGGCTACACCTTC; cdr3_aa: CASSQVAGQGNYGYTF
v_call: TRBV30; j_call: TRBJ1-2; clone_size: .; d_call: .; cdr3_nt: TGTGCCTGGGCAGGGCCCTATGGCTACACCTTC; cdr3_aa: CAWAGPYGYTF
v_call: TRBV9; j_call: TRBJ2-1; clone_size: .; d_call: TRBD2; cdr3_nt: TGTGCCAGCAGCGTTGGACTAGTCCACAATGAGCAGTTCTTC; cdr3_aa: CASSVGLVHNEQFF
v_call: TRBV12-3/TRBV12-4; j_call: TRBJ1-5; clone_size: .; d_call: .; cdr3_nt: TGTGCCAGCAGGGGAGACAGTTCCGGCAATCAGCCCCAGCATTTT; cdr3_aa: CASRGDSSGNQPQHF
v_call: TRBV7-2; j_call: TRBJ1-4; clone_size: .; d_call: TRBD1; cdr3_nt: TGTGCCAGCAGCCAACGGACAGGCAAACTGTTTTTT; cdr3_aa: CASSQRTGKLFF
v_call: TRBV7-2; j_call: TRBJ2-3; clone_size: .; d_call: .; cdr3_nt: TGTGCCAGCAGCTTAACGGGGGCCCTCACAGATACGCAGTATTTT; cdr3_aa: CASSLTGALTDTQYF
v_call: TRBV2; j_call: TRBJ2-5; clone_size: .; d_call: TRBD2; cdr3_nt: TGTGCCAGCACCCCGGAGGGAGCGGGGGGAAGAGAGACCCAGTACTTC; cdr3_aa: CASTPEGAGGRETQYF
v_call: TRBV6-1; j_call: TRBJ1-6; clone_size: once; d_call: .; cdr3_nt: TGTGCCAGCAGGCGTCAGGGGTGGGATTCACCCCTCCACTTT; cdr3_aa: CASRRQGWDSPLHF
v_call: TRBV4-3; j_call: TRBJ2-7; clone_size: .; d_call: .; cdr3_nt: TGCGCCAGCAGCCAAGCAGGTGGCAGCTCCTACGAGCAGTACTTC; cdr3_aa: CASSQAGGSSYEQYF
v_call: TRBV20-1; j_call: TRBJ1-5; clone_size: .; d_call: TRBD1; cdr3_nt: TGCAGTGCTCAGACAGGGAGAAGCAATCAGCCCCAGCATTTT; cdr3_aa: CSAQTGRSNQPQHF
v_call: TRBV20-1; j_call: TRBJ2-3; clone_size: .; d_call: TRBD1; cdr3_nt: TGCAGCCTAGGGGGCGGGCGGACTACAGATACGCAGTATTTT; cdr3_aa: CSLGGGRTTDTQYF
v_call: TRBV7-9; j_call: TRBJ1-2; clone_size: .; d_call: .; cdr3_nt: TGTGCCAGCAGCCCAAGGGCCTCCTCGGCGGGAGGCTACACCTTC; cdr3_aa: CASSPRASSAGGYTF
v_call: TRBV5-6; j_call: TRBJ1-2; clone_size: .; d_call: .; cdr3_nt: TGTGCCAGCAGCTTGGGGCCGAGGGGCTACACCTTC; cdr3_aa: CASSLGPRGYTF
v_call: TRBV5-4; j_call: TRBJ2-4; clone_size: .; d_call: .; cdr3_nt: TGTGCCAGCAGCAAGGAGCCTAAAAACATTCAGTACTTC; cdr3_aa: CASSKEPKNIQYF
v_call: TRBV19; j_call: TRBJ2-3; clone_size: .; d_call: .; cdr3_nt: TGTGCCACTAGAAGGGGCTGGAGCGCAGATACGCAGTATTTT; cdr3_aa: CATRRGWSADTQYF
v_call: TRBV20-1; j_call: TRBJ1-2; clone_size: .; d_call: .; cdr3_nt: TGCAGTGCTAGGGAACAGGGAAGCGATGGCTACACCTTC; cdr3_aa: CSAREQGSDGYTF
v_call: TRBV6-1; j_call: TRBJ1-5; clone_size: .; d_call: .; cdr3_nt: TGTGCCAGCAGTGTCCATCAGCCCCAGCATTTT; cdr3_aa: CASSVHQPQHF
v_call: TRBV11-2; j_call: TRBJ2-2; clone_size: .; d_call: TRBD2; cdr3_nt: TGTGCCAGCAGCTTTGCGGGGGGGAACACCGGGGAGCTGTTTTTT; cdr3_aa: CASSFAGGNTGELFF
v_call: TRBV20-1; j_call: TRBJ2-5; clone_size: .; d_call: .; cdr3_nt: TGCAGTGCGAGACTAGGCGGAGAGACCCAGTACTTC; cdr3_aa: CSARLGGETQYF
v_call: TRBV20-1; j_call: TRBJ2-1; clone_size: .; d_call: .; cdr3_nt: TGCAGTGCTAGTTCCAAGAATGAGCAGTTCTTC; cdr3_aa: CSASSKNEQFF